This T cell receptor beta chain was sequenced during a study of breast tumors, draining lymph nodes, adjacent tissues. The study's findings and limits: Tumor T cell lymph node origin was a supported hypothesis, not proven. Findings are consistent with lymph node origin and intratumoral expansion of most tumor T cells. Tumors had less TCR diversity than lymph nodes, more than nontumor tissue. Luminal-like breast cancer showed significantly greater tumor-nontumor repertoire similarity than basal-like breast cancer did.

TCRdb called the multiplex PCR reads again in MiXCR, with one record for every CDR3 protein. The profile shows 160,000 or so distinct CDR3 sequences, approximately 33% of them singletons. Breast cancer patients provided tissue from their axillary draining lymph nodes. The sample holds many counts of this clonotype. Its antigen is still unknown. Germline V CDR1 and CDR2: SGHTA, FQGNSA. V lost 1 base and J lost 5, with 9 bases in between. The CDR3 runs 14 residues. This clonotype was obtained from a female donor with breast cancer. Some clones in this sample may be carry-over from other donors' samples. The chain links TRBV7-2 to TRBJ1-3; D gene uncertain. Input material: axillary lymph node tissue. This CDR3 reads CASSLDIQRNTIYF. CDR3 coding DNA: TGTGCCAGCAGCTTAGATATACAGAGAAACACCATATATTTT. The full variable domain, completed using reference TRBV7-2 and TRBJ1-3, is GAGVSQSPSNKVTEKGKDVELRCDPISGHTALYWYRQSLGQGLEFLIYFQGNSAPDKSGLPSDRFSAERTGGSVSTLTIQRTQQEDSAVYLCASSLDIQRNTIYFGEGSWLTVV.